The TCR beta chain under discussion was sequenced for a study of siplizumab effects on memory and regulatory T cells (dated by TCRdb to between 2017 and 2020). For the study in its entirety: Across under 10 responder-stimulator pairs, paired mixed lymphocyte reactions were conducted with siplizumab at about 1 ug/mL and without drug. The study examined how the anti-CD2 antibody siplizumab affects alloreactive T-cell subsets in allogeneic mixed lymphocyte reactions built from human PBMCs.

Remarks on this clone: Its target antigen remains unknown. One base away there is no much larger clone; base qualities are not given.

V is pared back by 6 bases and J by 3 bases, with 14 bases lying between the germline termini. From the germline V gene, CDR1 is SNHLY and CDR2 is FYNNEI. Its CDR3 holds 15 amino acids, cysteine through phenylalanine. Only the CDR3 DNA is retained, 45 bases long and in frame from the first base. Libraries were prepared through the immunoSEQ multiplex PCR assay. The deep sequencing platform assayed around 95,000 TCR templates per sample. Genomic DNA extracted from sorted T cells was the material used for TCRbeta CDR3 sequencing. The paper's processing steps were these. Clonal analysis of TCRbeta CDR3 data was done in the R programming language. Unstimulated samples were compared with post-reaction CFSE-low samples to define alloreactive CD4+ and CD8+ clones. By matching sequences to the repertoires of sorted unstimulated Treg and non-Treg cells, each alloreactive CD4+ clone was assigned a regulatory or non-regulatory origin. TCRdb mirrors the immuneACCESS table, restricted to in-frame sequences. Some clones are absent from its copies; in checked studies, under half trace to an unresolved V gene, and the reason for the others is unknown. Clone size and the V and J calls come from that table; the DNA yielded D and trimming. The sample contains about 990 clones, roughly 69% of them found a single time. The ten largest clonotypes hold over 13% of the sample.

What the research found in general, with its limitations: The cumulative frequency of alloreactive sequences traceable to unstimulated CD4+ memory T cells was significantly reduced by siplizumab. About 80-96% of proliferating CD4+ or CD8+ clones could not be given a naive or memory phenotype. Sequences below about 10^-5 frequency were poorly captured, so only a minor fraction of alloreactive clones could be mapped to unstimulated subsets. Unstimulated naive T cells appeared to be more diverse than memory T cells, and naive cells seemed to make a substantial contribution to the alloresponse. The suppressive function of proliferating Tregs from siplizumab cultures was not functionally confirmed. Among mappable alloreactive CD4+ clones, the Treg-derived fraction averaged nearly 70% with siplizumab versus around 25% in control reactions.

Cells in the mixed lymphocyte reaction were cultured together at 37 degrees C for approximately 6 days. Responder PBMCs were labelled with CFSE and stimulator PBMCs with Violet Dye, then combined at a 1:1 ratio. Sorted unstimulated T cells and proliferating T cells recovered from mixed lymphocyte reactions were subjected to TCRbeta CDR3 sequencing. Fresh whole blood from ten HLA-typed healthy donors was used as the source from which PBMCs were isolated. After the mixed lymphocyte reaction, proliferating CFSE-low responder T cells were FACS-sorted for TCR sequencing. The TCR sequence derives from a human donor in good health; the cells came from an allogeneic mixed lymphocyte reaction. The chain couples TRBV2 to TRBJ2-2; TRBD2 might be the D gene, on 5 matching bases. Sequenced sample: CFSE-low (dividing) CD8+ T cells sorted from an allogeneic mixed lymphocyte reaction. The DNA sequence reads TGTGCCAGCAGAGACACTAGTTCTTACACCGGGGAGCTGTTTTTT. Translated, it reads CASRDTSSYTGELFF.